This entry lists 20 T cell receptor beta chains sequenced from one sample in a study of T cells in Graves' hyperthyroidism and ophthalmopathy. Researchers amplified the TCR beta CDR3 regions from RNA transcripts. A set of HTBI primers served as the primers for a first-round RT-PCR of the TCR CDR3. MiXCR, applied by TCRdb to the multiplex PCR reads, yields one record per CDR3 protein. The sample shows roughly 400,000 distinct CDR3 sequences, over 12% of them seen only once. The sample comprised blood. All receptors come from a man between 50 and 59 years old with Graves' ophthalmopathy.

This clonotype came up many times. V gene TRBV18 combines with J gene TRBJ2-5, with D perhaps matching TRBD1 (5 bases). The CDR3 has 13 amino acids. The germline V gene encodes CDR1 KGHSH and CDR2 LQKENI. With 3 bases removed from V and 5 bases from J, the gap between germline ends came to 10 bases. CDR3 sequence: CASSPSGKETQYF. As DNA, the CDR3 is TGTGCCAGCTCACCTTCAGGGAAGGAGACCCAGTACTTC.

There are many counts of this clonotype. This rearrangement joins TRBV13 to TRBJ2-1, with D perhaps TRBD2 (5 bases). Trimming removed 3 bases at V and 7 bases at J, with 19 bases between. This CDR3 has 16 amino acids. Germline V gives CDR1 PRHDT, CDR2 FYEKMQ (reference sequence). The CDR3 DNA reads TGTGCCAGCAGCTTGGATAGCGACGGCGTCGAAAATGAGCAGTTCTTC. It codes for CASSLDSDGVENEQFF.

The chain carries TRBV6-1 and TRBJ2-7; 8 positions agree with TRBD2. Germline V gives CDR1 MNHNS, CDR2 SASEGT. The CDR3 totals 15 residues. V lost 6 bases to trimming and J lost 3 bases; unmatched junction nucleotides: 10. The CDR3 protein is CASSLAGEDLYEQYF. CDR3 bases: TGTGCCAGCAGCCTAGCGGGCGAGGACCTCTACGAGCAGTACTTC.

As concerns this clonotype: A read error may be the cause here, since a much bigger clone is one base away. CDR3 bases: TGTGCCGGCAGCTCCGGGGAGATCTCCTACAATGAGCAGTTCTTC. Translating it yields CAGSSGEISYNEQFF. The V gene is TRBV11-2, the J gene TRBJ2-1; a possible D gene is TRBD2 (5 bases). The germline CDR1 and CDR2 sequences are SGHAT and FQNNGV. The CDR3 sequence is 15 residues long.

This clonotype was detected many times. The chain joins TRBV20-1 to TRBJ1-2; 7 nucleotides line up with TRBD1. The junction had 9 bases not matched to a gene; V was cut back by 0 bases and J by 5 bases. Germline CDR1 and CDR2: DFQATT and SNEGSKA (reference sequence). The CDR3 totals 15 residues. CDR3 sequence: CSARDSRTGAYGYTF. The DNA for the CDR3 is TGCAGTGCTAGAGATTCTAGGACAGGAGCTTATGGCTACACCTTC.

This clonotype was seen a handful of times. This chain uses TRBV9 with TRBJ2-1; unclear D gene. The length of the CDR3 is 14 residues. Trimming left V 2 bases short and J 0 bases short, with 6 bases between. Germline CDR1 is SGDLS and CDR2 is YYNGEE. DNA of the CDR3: TGTGCCAGCAGCGTCGTAAGCTCCTACAATGAGCAGTTCTTC. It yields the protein CASSVVSSYNEQFF.

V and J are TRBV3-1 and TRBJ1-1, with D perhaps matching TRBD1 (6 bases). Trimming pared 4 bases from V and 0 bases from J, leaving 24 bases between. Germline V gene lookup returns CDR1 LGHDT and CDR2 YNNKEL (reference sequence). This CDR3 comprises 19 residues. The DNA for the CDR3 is TGTGCCAGCAGCCCTCGTCCGGGGGCTGGCGGGGAGCTGAACACTGAAGCTTTCTTT. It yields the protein CASSPRPGAGGELNTEAFF.

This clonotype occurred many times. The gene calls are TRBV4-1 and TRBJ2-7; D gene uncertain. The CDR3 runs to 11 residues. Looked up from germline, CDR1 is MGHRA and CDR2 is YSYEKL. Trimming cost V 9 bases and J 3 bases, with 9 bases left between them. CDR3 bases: TGCGCCAGTGGCGATCTCTACGAGCAGTACTTC. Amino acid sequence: CASGDLYEQYF.

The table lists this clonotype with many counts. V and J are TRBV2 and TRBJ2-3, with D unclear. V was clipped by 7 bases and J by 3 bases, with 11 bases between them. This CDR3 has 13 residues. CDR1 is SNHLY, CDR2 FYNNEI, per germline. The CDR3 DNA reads TGTGCCAGCATAGTCCTAGATACAGATACGCAGTATTTT. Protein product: CASIVLDTDTQYF.

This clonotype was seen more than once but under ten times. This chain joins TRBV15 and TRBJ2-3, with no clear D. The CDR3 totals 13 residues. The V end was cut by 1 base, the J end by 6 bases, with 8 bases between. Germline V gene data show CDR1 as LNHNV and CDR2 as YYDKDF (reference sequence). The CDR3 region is CATSRVLVDTQYF. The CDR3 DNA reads TGTGCCACCAGCAGAGTGTTGGTCGATACGCAGTATTTT.

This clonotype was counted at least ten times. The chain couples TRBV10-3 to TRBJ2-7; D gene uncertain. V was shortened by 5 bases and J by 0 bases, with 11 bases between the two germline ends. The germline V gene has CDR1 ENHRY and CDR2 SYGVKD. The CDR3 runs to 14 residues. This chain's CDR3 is CAISLTQSSYEQYF. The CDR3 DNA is TGTGCCATCAGTTTAACACAAAGCTCCTACGAGCAGTACTTC.

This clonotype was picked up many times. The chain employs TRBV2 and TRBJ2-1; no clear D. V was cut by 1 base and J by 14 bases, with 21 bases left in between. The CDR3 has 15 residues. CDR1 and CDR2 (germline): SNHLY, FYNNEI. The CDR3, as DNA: TGTGCCAGCAGTGAAGATAGTATCGGTTCGTCCCGCGAGTTCTTC. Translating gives CASSEDSIGSSREFF.

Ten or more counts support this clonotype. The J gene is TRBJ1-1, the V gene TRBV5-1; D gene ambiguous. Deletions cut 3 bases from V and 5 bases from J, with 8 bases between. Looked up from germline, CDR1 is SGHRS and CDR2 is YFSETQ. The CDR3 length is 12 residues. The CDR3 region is CASSSQNTEAFF. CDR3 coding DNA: TGCGCCAGCAGCTCACAAAATACTGAAGCTTTCTTT.

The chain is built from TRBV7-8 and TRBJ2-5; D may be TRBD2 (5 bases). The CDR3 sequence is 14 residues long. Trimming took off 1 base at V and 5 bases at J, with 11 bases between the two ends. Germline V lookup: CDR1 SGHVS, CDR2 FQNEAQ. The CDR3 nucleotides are TGTGCCAGCAGCTTAGACGAGGGTTACGAGACCCAGTACTTC. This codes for CASSLDEGYETQYF.

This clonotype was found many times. Written as DNA, the CDR3 is TGTGCCAGCAGCCCCGGGGGTCTAGCGGGGGAAAGCTCCTACAATGAGCAGTTCTTC. Translating it yields CASSPGGLAGESSYNEQFF. The chain has TRBV11-3 and TRBJ2-1, with 10 bases fitting TRBD2. The CDR3 loop spans 19 amino acids. Germline V gene lookup returns CDR1 SGHNT and CDR2 YENEEA. V was pared by 5 bases and J by 0 bases, with 13 bases of the junction left unmatched.

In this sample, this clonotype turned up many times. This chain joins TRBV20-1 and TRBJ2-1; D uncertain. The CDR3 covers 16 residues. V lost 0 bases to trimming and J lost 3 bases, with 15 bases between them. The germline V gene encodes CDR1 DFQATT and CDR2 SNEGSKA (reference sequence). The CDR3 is CSARDPPDPIYNEQFF. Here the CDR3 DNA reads TGCAGTGCTAGAGATCCCCCGGACCCCATCTACAATGAGCAGTTCTTC.

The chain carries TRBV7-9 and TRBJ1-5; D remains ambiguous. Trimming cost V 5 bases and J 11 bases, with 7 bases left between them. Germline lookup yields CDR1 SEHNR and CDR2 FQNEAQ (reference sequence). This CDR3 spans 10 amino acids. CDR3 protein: CASSPPAQHF. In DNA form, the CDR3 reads TGTGCCAGCAGCCCTCCGGCCCAGCATTTT.

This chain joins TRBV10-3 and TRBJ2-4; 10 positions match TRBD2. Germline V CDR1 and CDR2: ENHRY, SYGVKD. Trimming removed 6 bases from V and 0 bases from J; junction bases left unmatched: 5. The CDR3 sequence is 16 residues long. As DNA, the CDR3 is TGTGCCATCAGCCCAACTAGCGGGGCAGCCAAAAACATTCAGTACTTC. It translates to CAISPTSGAAKNIQYF.

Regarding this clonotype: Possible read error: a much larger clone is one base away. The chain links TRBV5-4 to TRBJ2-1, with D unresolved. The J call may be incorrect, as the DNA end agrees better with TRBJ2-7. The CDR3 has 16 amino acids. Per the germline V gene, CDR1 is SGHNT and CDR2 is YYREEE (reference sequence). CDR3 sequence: CASSQSNPRSYNEQYF. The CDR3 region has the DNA TGTGCCAGCAGCCAGTCCAACCCCCGCTCCTACAATGAGCAGTACTTC.

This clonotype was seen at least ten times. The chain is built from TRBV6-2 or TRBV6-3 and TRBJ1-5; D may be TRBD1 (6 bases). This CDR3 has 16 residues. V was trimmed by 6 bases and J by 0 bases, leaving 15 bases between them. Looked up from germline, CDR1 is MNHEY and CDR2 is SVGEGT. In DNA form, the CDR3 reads TGTGCCAGCAGGATAGGACAGTCGAATAGCAATCAGCCCCAGCATTTT. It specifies CASRIGQSNSNQPQHF.